This is a list of T cell receptor beta chains from one sample in a study of blood T cell repertoires in COVID-19. TCRdb's copy holds only in-frame clones and misses some; the assay was immunoSEQ multiplex PCR. In the table there are some 63,000 clones, around 79% of which are singletons. Input material: peripheral blood. These receptors were taken from a human donor in a cohort sampled during active COVID-19. Each CDR3 is given with its conserved first and last residue.

TRBJ1-1	TRBV19	CASRAGQVNTEAFF
TRBJ2-4	TRBV19	CASAAPLAKNIQYF
TRBJ2-1	TRBV5-4	CASGPTSGKTYNEQFF
TRBJ2-1	TRBV28	CASSPHSLGGGRANEQFF
TRBJ2-1	TRBV24-1	CATSGRGGTYNEQFF
TRBJ2-1	TRBV11-3	CASSLPSPLYNEQFF
TRBJ2-2	TRBV30	CAWGSYSPSGATGELFF
TRBJ2-3	TRBV19	CASSRGTGAADTQYF
TRBJ1-1	TRBV3-1/TRBV3-2	CASSQDWETGIMNTEAFF
TRBJ2-3	TRBV18	CASSVGRGTDTQYF
TRBJ2-1	TRBV30	CAWSLDSYNEQFF
TRBJ2-5	TRBV7-2	CASSLEPAGTQYF
TRBJ2-4	TRBV18	CASSPGLAGGGAAKNIQYF
TRBJ2-1	TRBV7-2	CASSLARTVEEQFF
TRBJ1-4	TRBV7-6	CASSLAQGQNEKLFF
TRBJ2-3	TRBV10-3	CAISDPGQSTQYF
TRBJ1-1	TRBV12-3/TRBV12-4	CASSFGGNTEAFF